This TCR beta chain stems from a study of CD8+CD57+ T cells in acquired aplastic anemia. In the study overall: The DNA of sorted CD4+ and CD8+ cells averaged approximately 3.2 ug.

The sequenced patients had an expansion of CD8+CD57+ cells seen by flow cytometry. Every patient presented with severe acquired aplastic anemia. General observations from the study: Nearly 30 was the count of CD8+ CDR3 sequences that patients shared with controls.

The study profiled TCR beta VDJ and CDR3 using genomic DNA as template. A single record per CDR3 protein comes from TCRdb applying MiXCR to the reads. The sample lists about 160,000 distinct CDR3 sequences; more than 45% were seen once. The germline CDR1 and CDR2 sequences are MNHNS and SASEGT. This CDR3 comprises 14 residues. The V segment lost 7 bases and the J segment 3 bases; nucleotides outside the gene matches: 8. In regard to this clonotype: Its antigen is currently unknown.

This clonotype originated in a human donor with aplastic anemia. The gene calls are TRBV6-1 and TRBJ1-1; 7 positions agree with TRBD1. What was sequenced was sorted CD4+, CD8+, or CD8+CD57+ T cells (not recorded which) from PBMCs. CDR3 sequence (DNA): TGTGCCAGCACGCAGGGGGACACACACACTGAAGCTTTCTTT. Translation gives CASTQGDTHTEAFF.